This T cell receptor beta chain was captured by sequencing in a study of blood T cell repertoires in COVID-19. Germline V gives CDR1 KGHSH, CDR2 LQKENI. V lost 4 bases to trimming and J lost 4 bases, with 3 bases between them. CDR3 length: 11 residues. Data came from immunoSEQ multiplex PCR; TCRdb stores just in-frame clones and leaves some out. The table records about 58,000 clones, approximately 80% of them present only once. The clonotype originates from a man between 45 and 60 years old with COVID-19, enrolled during active disease. The rearrangement joins TRBV18 to TRBJ2-3; D gene unclear. What was sequenced was peripheral blood. This CDR3 is CASSLADTQYF. CDR3 nucleotide sequence: TGTGCCAGCTCACTAGCAGATACGCAGTATTTT.